These 31 T cell receptor beta chains share one sample of origin, sequenced in a study of blood T cells in healthy people across ages. A J-beta primer mix and a sample-barcoded 5' primer were used in a second PCR of about 7 to 12 cycles. TCRdb redid the calling of the 5' RACE reads with MiXCR, one entry per CDR3 protein. The sample includes fewer than 2 million distinct CDR3 sequences, roughly two fifths of them seen just once. Material for sequencing was blood. The receptors were gathered from a human donor in good health.

The chain uses TRBV29-1 and TRBJ2-3; unclear D gene. Deletions cut 4 bases from V and 2 bases from J, with 10 bases between. CDR3 length: 13 amino acids. The germline gives CDR1 SQVTM, CDR2 ANQGSEA. This CDR3 is CSVGDAYTDTQYF. DNA of the CDR3: TGCAGCGTTGGCGACGCCTACACAGATACGCAGTATTTT.

The chain uses TRBV6-6 and TRBJ2-1; TRBD2 aligns across 13 bases. The CDR3 loop spans 15 amino acids. Germline assignment: CDR1 MNHNY and CDR2 SVGAGI (reference sequence). The ends lost 6 bases at V and 8 bases at J; junction bases unmatched: 7. CDR3 DNA sequence: TGTGCCAGCAGATGGACTAGCGGGGGATTTCATGAGCAGTTCTTC. It translates to CASRWTSGGFHEQFF.

The chain joins TRBV2 to TRBJ1-5; D gene uncertain. In germline, CDR1 is SNHLY, CDR2 FYNNEI. Trimming removed 2 bases at V and 6 bases at J, with 17 bases between. The CDR3 consists of 16 residues. The DNA of the CDR3 is TGTGCCAGCAGTGAATCCCACCTGGGGATTGCTCAGCCCCAGCATTTT. This gives the protein CASSESHLGIAQPQHF.

This clonotype was observed a single time. A clone one base away is much larger, so this may be a read error. The rearrangement uses TRBV29-1 and TRBJ2-4; perhaps TRBD1 as D (6 bases). The J call may not be correct, given that the DNA end is closer to TRBJ2-7. The CDR3 spans 13 residues. The germline V gene encodes CDR1 SQVTM and CDR2 ANQGSEA. The CDR3 nucleotides read TGCGGCGTTGCTCGTACAGGGAACAACGAGCAGTACTTC. The encoded protein is CGVARTGNNEQYF.

As to this clonotype: One end of the junction does not line up with germline, which may come from a read error. J is TRBJ1-2 and V is TRBV29-1, with 8 bases matching TRBD1. The CDR3 is 14 residues long. The germline V gene has CDR1 SQVTM and CDR2 ANQGSEA. The CDR3 DNA sequence: TGCAGCGTTGAACAGATGACAGGGGTTTATGGCCACACCTTC. It yields the protein CSVEQMTGVYGHTF.

The chain uses TRBV20-1 and TRBJ1-1; 8 bases are a match to TRBD1. This CDR3 is built from 12 residues. Trimming at V came to 6 bases and at J to 3 bases, leaving 3 bases not matched to a gene. Germline assignment: CDR1 DFQATT and CDR2 SNEGSKA (reference sequence). The CDR3 nucleotides are TGCAGTGCACGACAGGGGTACACTGAAGCTTTCTTT. Its protein product is CSARQGYTEAFF.

The gene calls are TRBV7-6 and TRBJ2-5; tentative D call: TRBD2 (7 bases). The germline CDR1 and CDR2 sequences are SGHVS and FNYEAQ. CDR3 length: 17 residues. Between the trimmed V and J ends, which lost 1 base and 4 bases, there was a span of 19 bases. The CDR3 DNA follows: TGTGCCAGCAGCTTAGTGCTGCGCGGGGGCATTGGAGAGACCCAGTACTTC. This sequence encodes CASSLVLRGGIGETQYF.

This clonotype appeared once. The V and J genes are TRBV19 and TRBJ1-1, with unresolved D. Looked up from germline, CDR1 is LNHDA and CDR2 is SQIVND (reference sequence). V lost 5 bases to trimming and J lost 1 base, with 11 bases between them. The CDR3 has 14 residues. The DNA for the CDR3 is TGTGCCAGTAGTCCCCACCGACAGAACACTGAAGCTTTCTTT. Translation: CASSPHRQNTEAFF.

This clonotype was detected many times. One base away lies a much larger clone, so this may be a sequencing read error. This rearrangement joins TRBV4-3 to TRBJ2-3; D remains unclear. Trimming took off 6 bases at V and 3 bases at J, with 13 bases between the two ends. In germline, CDR1 is LGHNA, CDR2 YSLEER. The CDR3 is 14 residues long. The CDR3 protein is CASRRLGITDTQYF. CDR3 in DNA: TGCGCCAGCAGGCGATTGGGCATTACAGATACGCAGTATTTT.

This rearrangement joins TRBV7-2 to TRBJ2-1, with 8 bases matching TRBD2. CDR3 size: 14 residues. Germline V CDR1 and CDR2: SGHTA, FQGNSA. V lost 8 bases, J lost 3 bases, and 6 bases stayed unmatched. For the CDR3, the DNA is TGTGCCAGCCGACCAGCGGGGGACTACAATGAGCAGTTCTTC. Translation: CASRPAGDYNEQFF.

The chain recombines TRBV7-2 with TRBJ2-1, with D unclear. V was pared by 5 bases and J by 4 bases, with 15 bases between. In germline, CDR1 is SGHTA, CDR2 FQGNSA. This CDR3 has 15 amino acids. The CDR3, as DNA: TGTGCCAGCAGCAACTCCCCCTGGGGATACAATGAGCAGTTCTTC. Amino acid sequence: CASSNSPWGYNEQFF.

This clonotype was seen a handful of times. V is TRBV4-1 and J is TRBJ2-1; TRBD2 agrees at 12 bases. CDR3 size: 16 residues. After removal of 3 bases from V and 9 bases from J, the junction contained 9 bases not matched to a gene. Germline lookup yields CDR1 MGHRA and CDR2 YSYEKL. Here the CDR3 reads CASSQSLAGGPREQFF. The CDR3 DNA reads as TGCGCCAGCAGCCAGTCCCTAGCGGGGGGGCCTCGTGAGCAGTTCTTC.

To note about this clonotype: One base away lies a much larger clone, so this may be a sequencing read error. J is TRBJ2-5 and V is TRBV29-1; TRBD1 matches at 9 bases. The better agreement between TRBJ2-7 and the DNA end casts doubt on the J call. There are 14 residues in the CDR3. Germline V gives CDR1 SQVTM, CDR2 ANQGSEA. This chain's CDR3 is CSVQKGQGWNEQYF. The CDR3 DNA is TGCAGCGTCCAAAAAGGACAGGGGTGGAACGAGCAGTACTTC.

As for this clonotype: The CDR3 ends on some other residue instead of the conserved phenylalanine or tryptophan, so this is likely a read error. The rearrangement uses TRBV5-5 and TRBJ1-1; the D is unclear. Trimming removed 0 bases from V and 8 bases from J, with 14 bases in between. CDR1 is SGHKS and CDR2 is YYEKEE in the germline V gene (reference sequence). There are 14 residues in the CDR3. Here the CDR3 reads CASSLELWQPEAFC. The CDR3 DNA reads as TGTGCCAGCAGCTTGGAGTTGTGGCAACCCGAAGCTTTCTGT.

The chain carries TRBV4-2 and TRBJ2-2, with D perhaps TRBD1 (5 bases). Deletions cut 6 bases from V and 7 bases from J, with 15 bases between. The CDR3 is made up of 14 amino acids. From germline, CDR1 is LGHNA and CDR2 YNFKEQ. This CDR3 is CASRGQGRHGELFF. CDR3 DNA sequence: TGTGCCAGCAGAGGCCAGGGCAGGCACGGGGAGCTGTTTTTT.

The chain has TRBV7-3 and TRBJ2-3, with D perhaps TRBD2 (7 bases). The CDR3 totals 17 residues. Trimming left V 4 bases short and J 2 bases short, with 19 bases between. Germline CDR1 reads SGHTA; CDR2 reads FQGTGA. The DNA of the CDR3 is TGTGCCAGCAGCTCGACCGGGGGGCCCACAATCACAGATACGCAGTATTTT. This gives the protein CASSSTGGPTITDTQYF.

V usage is TRBV7-9 and J usage is TRBJ2-1; 7 bases match TRBD2. CDR3 length: 16 residues. Germline-derived CDR1 and CDR2 are SEHNR and FQNEAQ (reference sequence). J was trimmed by 6 bases and V by 3 bases; bases with no gene match: 11. As DNA, the CDR3 is TGTGCCAGCAGCTTTGGCCTGCGGGGGTCGTCCAATGAGCAGTTCTTC. It codes for CASSFGLRGSSNEQFF.

The chain uses TRBV7-9 and TRBJ2-4; tentatively, D is TRBD1 or TRBD2 (5 bases each). Gene TRBJ2-7 matches the end of the DNA better, so the J call may be wrong. The germline gives CDR1 SEHNR, CDR2 FQNEAQ (reference sequence). The CDR3 consists of 16 residues. The CDR3 loop is CASSSPTGAADYEQYF. The DNA for the CDR3 is TGTGCCAGCAGCTCTCCGACCGGGGCAGCAGACTACGAGCAGTACTTC.

The chain employs TRBV7-6 and TRBJ2-5, with D tentatively TRBD1 (6 bases). CDR1 is SGHVS and CDR2 is FNYEAQ in the germline V gene. Trimming removed 3 bases at V and 1 base at J, with 18 bases between. This CDR3 region has 17 residues. The CDR3 region is CASSFRPQDRFQETQYF. DNA of the CDR3: TGTGCCAGCAGCTTTAGGCCCCAAGACAGGTTCCAAGAGACCCAGTACTTC.

Only a few counts were recorded for this clonotype. The chain is built from TRBV21-1 and TRBJ2-1; the table assigns TRBD2, which was not confirmed against the DNA. TRBV21-1 is described as a pseudogene. The CDR3 runs to 14 residues. The CDR3 loop reads CASSFSPTGDEQFF. CDR3 nucleotide sequence: TGTGCCAGCAGTTTTAGTCCCACCGGGGATGAGCAGTTCTTC.

V gene TRBV7-9 combines with J gene TRBJ2-3; D gene unclear. The germline CDR1 and CDR2 sequences are SEHNR and FQNEAQ (reference sequence). V lost 2 bases to trimming and J lost 6 bases, with 12 bases between them. The CDR3 consists of 14 residues. The CDR3 loop reads CASSLRPTGDTQYF. For the CDR3, the DNA is TGTGCCAGCAGCTTACGCCCAACTGGGGATACGCAGTATTTT. The full variable domain, completed using reference TRBV7-9 and TRBJ2-3, is DTGVSQNPRHKITKRGQNVTFRCDPISEHNRLYWYRQTLGQGPEFLTYFQNEAQLEKSRLLSDRFSAERPKGSFSTLEIQRTEQGDSAMYLCASSLRPTGDTQYFGPGTRLTVL.

The rearrangement uses TRBV4-3 and TRBJ2-5; no reliable D call. Germline V gene data show CDR1 as LGHNA and CDR2 as YSLEER. V shed 1 base and J shed 4 bases, with 10 bases lying between them. The CDR3 is 14 amino acids. The CDR3 here is CASSQGPVAETQYF. The CDR3 DNA sequence: TGCGCCAGCAGCCAAGGACCAGTTGCAGAGACCCAGTACTTC.

V is TRBV12-3 or TRBV12-4 and J is TRBJ2-5, with D uncertain. The V gene lost 2 bases and the J gene lost 5 bases, with 6 bases spanning the gap. The CDR3 spans 12 residues. CDR3 bases: TGTGCCAGCAGTTTAAATCCCGAGACCCAGTACTTC. It is translated as CASSLNPETQYF.

CDR3 amino acids: CASSLMVRATDTQYF. CDR3 nucleotide sequence: TGCGCCAGCAGCTTGATGGTCAGAGCCACAGATACGCAGTATTTT. The chain recombines TRBV5-1 with TRBJ2-3, with D uncertain. Germline V CDR1 and CDR2: SGHRS, YFSETQ. This CDR3 spans 15 amino acids. Trimming removed 1 base at V and 2 bases at J, with 11 bases between.

This clonotype was seen a handful of times. The rearrangement uses TRBV3-1 and TRBJ2-7; 8 positions agree with TRBD1. V trimming: 4 bases; J trimming: 5 bases; junction bases outside the gene matches: 16. The V gene's germline CDR1 is LGHDT and CDR2 YNNKEL (reference sequence). The CDR3 contains 17 residues. The CDR3 loop is CASSPIGQGQYSDEQYF. For the CDR3, the DNA is TGTGCCAGCAGCCCCATCGGACAGGGACAGTACTCGGACGAGCAGTACTTC.

This sequence joins TRBV20-1 and TRBJ1-2, with unresolved D. The ends were cut back, 5 bases at V and 7 bases at J, with 11 bases in the middle. CDR3 length equals 11 residues. Germline lookup yields CDR1 DFQATT and CDR2 SNEGSKA (reference sequence). The CDR3 DNA reads TGCAGTGCTGCCTACCTGAGTGGCTACACCTTC. It codes for CSAAYLSGYTF.

CDR3 DNA: TGTGCCAGCAGCCCTCCATCAACCGTCGTGGGTGATAGGAGCATGCTAGGCTACACCTTC. It encodes CASSPPSTVVGDRSMLGYTF. This chain links TRBV11-2 with TRBJ1-2; unclear D gene. There are 20 residues in the CDR3. The germline V gene has CDR1 SGHAT and CDR2 FQNNGV. The V and J ends lost 5 bases and 8 bases respectively, with 36 bases between them.

This chain connects TRBV9 to TRBJ1-6; the match to TRBD1 covers 7 bases. V shed 1 base, J shed 6 bases, and the junction held 4 bases outside the gene matches. CDR3 length: 15 residues. Germline V gene data show CDR1 as SGDLS and CDR2 as YYNGEE. The DNA for the CDR3 is TGTGCCAGCAGCGTACAAGGGGGCGGTAATTCACCCCTCCACTTT. Residues: CASSVQGGGNSPLHF.

The rearrangement links TRBV24-1 to TRBJ2-5; D unresolved. The CDR3 consists of 13 residues. Deletions cut 2 bases from V and 3 bases from J, with 6 bases between. Germline lookup yields CDR1 KGHDR and CDR2 SFDVKD. The CDR3 here is CATSDWAEETQYF. The CDR3, as DNA: TGTGCCACCAGTGATTGGGCAGAAGAGACCCAGTACTTC.

This clonotype was detected only a few times. The V call is TRBV9, the J call TRBJ2-3; perhaps TRBD2 as D (5 bases). CDR3 length equals 15 residues. CDR1 is SGDLS, CDR2 YYNGEE, per germline. Trimming left V 0 bases short and J 2 bases short, with 10 bases between. CDR3 in amino acids: CASSVDGSTTDTQYF. The CDR3 bases are TGTGCCAGCAGCGTAGATGGGAGTACCACAGATACGCAGTATTTT.

The J gene is TRBJ2-4, the V gene TRBV24-1; D may match TRBD1 or TRBD2 (5 bases each). Trimming removed 5 bases from V and 14 bases from J, with 21 bases in between. The CDR3 is 14 residues long. Germline CDR1 and CDR2: KGHDR and SFDVKD. Here the CDR3 reads CATSGQTGTPVEYF. CDR3 bases: TGTGCCACCAGTGGACAAACCGGGACCCCAGTTGAGTACTTC.